This T cell receptor (beta chain) was identified during a study of T cells expressing NK-cell markers. Study as a whole: Each TCR beta repertoire originated in sorted T cells that were CD3+CD56+NKG2C+, CD3+CD56+NKG2C- or CD3+CD56-NKG2C+.

Study-level findings and limits: These clonotypes, the leaders elsewhere, also led the CD3+CD56-NKG2C+ fraction in a handful of donors. The contribution of dominant NKG2C+ clonotypes to CD8+ T cells in about 6 donors was 1.0-7.0%.

TCRdb reanalyzed the 5' RACE reads and collapses them to one entry per CDR3 protein, without DNA. This table lists about 550,000 distinct CDR3 sequences. The CDR3 runs 17 residues. Germline V gene sequence: CDR1 SQVTM, CDR2 ANQGSEA. As concerns this clonotype: No antigen is known for it.

What was sequenced was blood T cells: a sorted CD56 or NKG2C T cell subset, CD4+ or CD8+ T cells, or bulk PBMC T cells (not recorded which). The chain carries TRBV29-1 and TRBJ2-5; TCRdb picks TRBD1, but there is no DNA to check that call. The sequence came from a man aged 18 to 29 in good health. The CDR3 reads CSVEVNGRGKGQETQYF.